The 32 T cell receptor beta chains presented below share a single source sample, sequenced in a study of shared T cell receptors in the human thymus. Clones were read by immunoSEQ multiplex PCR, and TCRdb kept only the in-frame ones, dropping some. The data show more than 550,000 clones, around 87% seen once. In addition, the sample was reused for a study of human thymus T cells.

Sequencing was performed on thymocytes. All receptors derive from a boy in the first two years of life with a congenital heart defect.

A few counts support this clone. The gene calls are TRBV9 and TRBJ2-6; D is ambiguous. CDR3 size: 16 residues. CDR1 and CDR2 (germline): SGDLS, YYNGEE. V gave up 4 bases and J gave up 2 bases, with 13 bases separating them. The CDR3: CASSPRHYPGANVLTF. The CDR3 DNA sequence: TGTGCCAGCAGCCCCAGACATTACCCTGGGGCCAACGTCCTGACTTTC.

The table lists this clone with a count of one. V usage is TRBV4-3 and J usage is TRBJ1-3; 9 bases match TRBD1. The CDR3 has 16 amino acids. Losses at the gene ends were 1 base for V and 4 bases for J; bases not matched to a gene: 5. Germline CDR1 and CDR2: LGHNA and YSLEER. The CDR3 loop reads CASSQGTGEGGNTIYF. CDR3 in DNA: TGCGCCAGCAGCCAAGGGACAGGGGAAGGCGGAAACACCATATATTTT.

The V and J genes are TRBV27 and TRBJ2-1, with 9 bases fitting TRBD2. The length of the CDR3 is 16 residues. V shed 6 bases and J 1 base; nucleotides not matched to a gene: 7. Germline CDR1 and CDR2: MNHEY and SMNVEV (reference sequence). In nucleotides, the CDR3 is TGTGCCAGCAGCCACAAAGCGGGGGGTTCCTACAATGAGCAGTTCTTC. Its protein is CASSHKAGGSYNEQFF.

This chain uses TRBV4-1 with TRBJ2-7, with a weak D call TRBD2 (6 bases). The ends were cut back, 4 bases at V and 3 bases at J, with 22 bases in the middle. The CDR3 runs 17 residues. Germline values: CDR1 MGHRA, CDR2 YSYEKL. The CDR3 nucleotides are TGCGCCAGCAGCCCTAAGGTGGGGGACTTACAAGTCTACGAGCAGTACTTC. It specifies CASSPKVGDLQVYEQYF.

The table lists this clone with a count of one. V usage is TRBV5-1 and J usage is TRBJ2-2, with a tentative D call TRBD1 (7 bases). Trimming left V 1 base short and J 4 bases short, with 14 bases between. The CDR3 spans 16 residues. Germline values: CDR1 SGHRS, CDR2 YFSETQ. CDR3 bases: TGCGCCAGCAGCTTGATTGGAGGGGGCTTCACCGGGGAGCTGTTTTTT. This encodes CASSLIGGGFTGELFF.

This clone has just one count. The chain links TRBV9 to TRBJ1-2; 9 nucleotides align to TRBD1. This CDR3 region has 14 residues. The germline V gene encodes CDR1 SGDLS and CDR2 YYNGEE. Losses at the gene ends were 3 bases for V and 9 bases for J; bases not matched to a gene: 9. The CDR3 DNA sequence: TGTGCCAGCAGCGCAGACAGGGGGGCCCCAAGCTACACCTTC. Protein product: CASSADRGAPSYTF.

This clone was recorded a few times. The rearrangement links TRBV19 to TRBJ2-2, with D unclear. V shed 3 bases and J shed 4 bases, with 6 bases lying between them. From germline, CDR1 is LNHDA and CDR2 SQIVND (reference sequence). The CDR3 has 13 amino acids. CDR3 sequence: CASSIEFTGELFF. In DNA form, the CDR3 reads TGTGCCAGTAGTATTGAGTTCACCGGGGAGCTGTTTTTT. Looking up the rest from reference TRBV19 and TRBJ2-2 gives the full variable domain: DGGITQSPKYLFRKEGQNVTLSCEQNLNHDAMYWYRQDPGQGLRLIYYSQIVNDFQKGDIAEGYSVSREKKESFPLTVTSAQKNPTAFYLCASSIEFTGELFFGEGSRLTVL.

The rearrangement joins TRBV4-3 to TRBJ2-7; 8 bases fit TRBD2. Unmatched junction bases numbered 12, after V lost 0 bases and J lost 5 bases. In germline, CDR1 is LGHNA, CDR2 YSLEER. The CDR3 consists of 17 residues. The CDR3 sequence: CASSQEGPAGAIDEQYF. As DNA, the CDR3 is TGCGCCAGCAGCCAAGAAGGGCCAGCGGGAGCTATCGACGAGCAGTACTTC.

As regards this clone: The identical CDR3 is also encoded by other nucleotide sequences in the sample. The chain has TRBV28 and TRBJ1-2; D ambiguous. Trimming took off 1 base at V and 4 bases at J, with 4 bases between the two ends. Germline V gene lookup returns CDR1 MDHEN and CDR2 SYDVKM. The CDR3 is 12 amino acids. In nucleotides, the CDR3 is TGTGCCAGCAGTTTATCCAGCTATGGCTACACCTTC. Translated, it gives CASSLSSYGYTF.

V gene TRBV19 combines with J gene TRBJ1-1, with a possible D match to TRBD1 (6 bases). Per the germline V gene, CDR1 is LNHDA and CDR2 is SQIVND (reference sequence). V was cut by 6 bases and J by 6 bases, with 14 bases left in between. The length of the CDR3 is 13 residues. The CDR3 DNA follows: TGTGCCAGTAGCCCCGCAGGGGAGCCTGAAGCTTTCTTT. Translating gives CASSPAGEPEAFF.

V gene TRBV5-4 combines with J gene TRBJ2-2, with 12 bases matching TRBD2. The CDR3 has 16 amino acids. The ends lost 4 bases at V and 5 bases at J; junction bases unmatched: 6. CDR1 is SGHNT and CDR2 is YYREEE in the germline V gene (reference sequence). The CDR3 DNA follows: TGTGCCAGCAGCGCACTAGCGGGGGGCCATACCGGGGAGCTGTTTTTT. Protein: CASSALAGGHTGELFF.

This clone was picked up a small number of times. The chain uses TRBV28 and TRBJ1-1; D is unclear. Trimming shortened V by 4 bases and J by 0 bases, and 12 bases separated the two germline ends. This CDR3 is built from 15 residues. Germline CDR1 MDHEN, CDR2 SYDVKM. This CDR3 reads CASSSSRTLNTEAFF. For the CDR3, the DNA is TGTGCCAGCAGTTCTTCCAGGACTTTGAACACTGAAGCTTTCTTT.

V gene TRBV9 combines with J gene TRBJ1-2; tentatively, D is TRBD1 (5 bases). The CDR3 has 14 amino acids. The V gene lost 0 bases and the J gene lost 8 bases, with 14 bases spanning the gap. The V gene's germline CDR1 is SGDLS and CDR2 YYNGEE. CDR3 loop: CASSVVGREDGYTF. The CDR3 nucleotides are TGTGCCAGCAGCGTAGTGGGCAGGGAAGACGGCTACACCTTC.

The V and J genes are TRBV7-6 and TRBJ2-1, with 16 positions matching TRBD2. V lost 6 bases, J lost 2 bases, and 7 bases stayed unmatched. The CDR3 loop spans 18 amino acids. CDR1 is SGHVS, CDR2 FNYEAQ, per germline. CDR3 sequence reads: CASSGGTSGRGTYNEQFF. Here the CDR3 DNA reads TGTGCCAGCAGTGGCGGGACTAGCGGGAGGGGGACCTACAATGAGCAGTTCTTC.

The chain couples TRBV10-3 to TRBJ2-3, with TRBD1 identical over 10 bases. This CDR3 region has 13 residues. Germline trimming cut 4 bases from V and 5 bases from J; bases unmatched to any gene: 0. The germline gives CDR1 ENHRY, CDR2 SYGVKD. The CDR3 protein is CAISGDRGDTQYF. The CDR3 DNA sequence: TGTGCCATCAGTGGGGACAGGGGAGATACGCAGTATTTT.

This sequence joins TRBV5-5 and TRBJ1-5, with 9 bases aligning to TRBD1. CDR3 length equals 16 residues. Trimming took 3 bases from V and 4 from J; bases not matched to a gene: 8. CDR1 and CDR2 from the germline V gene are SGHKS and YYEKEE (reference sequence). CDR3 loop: CASSWTTGGKNQPQHF. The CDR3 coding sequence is TGTGCCAGCAGCTGGACTACAGGGGGCAAGAATCAGCCCCAGCATTTT.

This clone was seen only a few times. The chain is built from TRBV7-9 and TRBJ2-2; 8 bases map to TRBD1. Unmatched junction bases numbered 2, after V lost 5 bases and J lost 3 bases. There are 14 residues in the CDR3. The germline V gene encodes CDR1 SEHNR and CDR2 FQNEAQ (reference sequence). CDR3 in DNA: TGTGCCAGCAGCCGGGACAGGTACACCGGGGAGCTGTTTTTT. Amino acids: CASSRDRYTGELFF.

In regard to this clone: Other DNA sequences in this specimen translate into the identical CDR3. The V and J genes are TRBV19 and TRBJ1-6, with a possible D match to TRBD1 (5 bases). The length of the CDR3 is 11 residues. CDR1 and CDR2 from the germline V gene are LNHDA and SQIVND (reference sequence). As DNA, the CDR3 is TGTGGGGATCGGGGGGGATCACCCCTCCACTTT. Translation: CGDRGGSPLHF. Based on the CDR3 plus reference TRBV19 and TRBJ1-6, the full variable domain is DGGITQSPKYLFRKEGQNVTLSCEQNLNHDAMYWYRQDPGQGLRLIYYSQIVNDFQKGDIAEGYSVSREKKESFPLTVTSAQKNPTAFYLCGDRGGSPLHFGNGTRLTVT.

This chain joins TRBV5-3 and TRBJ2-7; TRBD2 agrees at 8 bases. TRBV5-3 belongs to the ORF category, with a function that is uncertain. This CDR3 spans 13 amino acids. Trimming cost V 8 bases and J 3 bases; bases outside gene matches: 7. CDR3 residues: CARAPGTSYEQYF. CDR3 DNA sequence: TGTGCCAGGGCCCCGGGGACTAGCTACGAGCAGTACTTC.

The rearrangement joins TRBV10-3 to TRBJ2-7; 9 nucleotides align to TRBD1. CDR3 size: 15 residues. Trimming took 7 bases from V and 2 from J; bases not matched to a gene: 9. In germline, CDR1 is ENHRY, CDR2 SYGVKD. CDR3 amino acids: CAITDPGQGPYEQYF. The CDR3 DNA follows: TGTGCCATCACCGACCCGGGACAGGGACCCTACGAGCAGTACTTC.

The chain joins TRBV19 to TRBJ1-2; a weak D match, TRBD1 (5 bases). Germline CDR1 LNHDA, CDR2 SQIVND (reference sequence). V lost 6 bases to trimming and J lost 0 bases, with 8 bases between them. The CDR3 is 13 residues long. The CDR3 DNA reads TGTGCCAGTAGGGAAGGGGCTAACTATGGCTACACCTTC. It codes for CASREGANYGYTF.

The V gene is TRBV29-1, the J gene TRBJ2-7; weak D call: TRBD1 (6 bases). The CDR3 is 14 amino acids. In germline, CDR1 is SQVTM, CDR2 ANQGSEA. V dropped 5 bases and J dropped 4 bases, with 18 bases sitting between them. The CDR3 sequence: CSVIDVGRGYEQYF. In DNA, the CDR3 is TGCAGCGTTATAGATGTGGGAAGGGGGTACGAGCAGTACTTC.

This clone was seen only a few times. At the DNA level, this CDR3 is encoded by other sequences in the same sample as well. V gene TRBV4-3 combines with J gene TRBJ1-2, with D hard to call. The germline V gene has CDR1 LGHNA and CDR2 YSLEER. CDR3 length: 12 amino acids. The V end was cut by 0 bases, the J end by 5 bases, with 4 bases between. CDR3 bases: TGCGCCAGCAGCCAAGATCCTTATGGCTACACCTTC. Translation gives CASSQDPYGYTF.

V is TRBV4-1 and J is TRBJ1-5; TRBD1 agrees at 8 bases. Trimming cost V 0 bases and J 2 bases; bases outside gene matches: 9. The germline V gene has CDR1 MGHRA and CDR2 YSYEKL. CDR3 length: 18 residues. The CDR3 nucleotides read TGCGCCAGCAGCCAAGACAGTCCAGGGGGCTCTGGCAATCAGCCCCAGCATTTT. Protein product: CASSQDSPGGSGNQPQHF.

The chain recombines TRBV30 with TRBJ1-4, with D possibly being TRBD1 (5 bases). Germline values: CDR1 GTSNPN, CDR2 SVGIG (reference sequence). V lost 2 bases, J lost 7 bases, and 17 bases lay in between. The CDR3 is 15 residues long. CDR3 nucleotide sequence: TGTGCCTGGAGTTCGGGAGGGGCAGGGACTGAAAAACTGTTTTTT. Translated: CAWSSGGAGTEKLFF.

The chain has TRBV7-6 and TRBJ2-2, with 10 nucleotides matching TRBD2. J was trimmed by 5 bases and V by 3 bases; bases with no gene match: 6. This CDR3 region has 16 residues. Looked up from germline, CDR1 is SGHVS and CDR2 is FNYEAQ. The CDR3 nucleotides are TGTGCCAGCAGCTTTGTTAGCGGGGGGCGAACCGGGGAGCTGTTTTTT. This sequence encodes CASSFVSGGRTGELFF.

CDR3: CASSKRTGDGSNEQFF. CDR3 nucleotide sequence: TGTGCCAGCAGCAAACGGACGGGAGACGGGAGCAATGAGCAGTTCTTC. This chain joins TRBV21-1 and TRBJ2-1; the table's D gene call, TRBD2, was not cross checked with the DNA. TRBV21-1 is annotated as a pseudogene. The CDR3 totals 16 residues.

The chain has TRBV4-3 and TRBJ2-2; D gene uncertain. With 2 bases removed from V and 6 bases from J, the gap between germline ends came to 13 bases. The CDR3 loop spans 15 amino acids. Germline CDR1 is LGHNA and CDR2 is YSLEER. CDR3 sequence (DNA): TGCGCCAGCAGCCAACTTTCTACGGGTCCCGGGGAGCTGTTTTTT. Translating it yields CASSQLSTGPGELFF.

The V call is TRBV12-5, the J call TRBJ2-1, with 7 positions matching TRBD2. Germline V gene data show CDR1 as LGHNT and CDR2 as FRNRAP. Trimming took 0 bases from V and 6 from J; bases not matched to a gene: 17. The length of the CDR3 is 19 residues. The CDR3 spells CASGLVTDTREVLSNEQFF. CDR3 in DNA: TGTGCTAGTGGTTTGGTTACCGACACCCGGGAGGTCCTTTCCAATGAGCAGTTCTTC. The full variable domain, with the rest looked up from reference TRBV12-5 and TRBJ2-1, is DARVTQTPRHKVTEMGQEVTMRCQPILGHNTVFWYRQTMMQGLELLAYFRNRAPLDDSGMPKDRFSAEMPDATLATLKIQPSEPRDSAVYFCASGLVTDTREVLSNEQFFGPGTRLTVL.

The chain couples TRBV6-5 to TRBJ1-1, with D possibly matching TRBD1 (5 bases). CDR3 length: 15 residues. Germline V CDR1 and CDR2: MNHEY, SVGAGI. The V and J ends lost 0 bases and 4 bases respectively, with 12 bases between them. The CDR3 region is CASSYSAGFGTEAFF. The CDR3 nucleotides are TGTGCCAGCAGTTACTCGGCAGGGTTCGGCACTGAAGCTTTCTTT.

CDR3 residues: CASSFQGNSGNTIYF. DNA for the CDR3: TGCGCCAGCAGCTTCCAGGGAAACTCTGGAAACACCATATATTTT. This chain uses TRBV5-1 with TRBJ1-3, with a tentative D call TRBD1 (5 bases). CDR1 and CDR2 (germline): SGHRS, YFSETQ. Trimming left V 2 bases short and J 0 bases short, with 9 bases between. The CDR3 consists of 15 residues.

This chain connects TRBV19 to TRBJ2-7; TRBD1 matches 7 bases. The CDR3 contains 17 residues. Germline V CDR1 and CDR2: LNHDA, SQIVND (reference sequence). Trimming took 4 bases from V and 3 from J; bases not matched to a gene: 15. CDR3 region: CASSTYSRQGIHYEQYF. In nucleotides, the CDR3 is TGTGCCAGTAGTACGTACTCCAGACAGGGTATTCACTACGAGCAGTACTTC.